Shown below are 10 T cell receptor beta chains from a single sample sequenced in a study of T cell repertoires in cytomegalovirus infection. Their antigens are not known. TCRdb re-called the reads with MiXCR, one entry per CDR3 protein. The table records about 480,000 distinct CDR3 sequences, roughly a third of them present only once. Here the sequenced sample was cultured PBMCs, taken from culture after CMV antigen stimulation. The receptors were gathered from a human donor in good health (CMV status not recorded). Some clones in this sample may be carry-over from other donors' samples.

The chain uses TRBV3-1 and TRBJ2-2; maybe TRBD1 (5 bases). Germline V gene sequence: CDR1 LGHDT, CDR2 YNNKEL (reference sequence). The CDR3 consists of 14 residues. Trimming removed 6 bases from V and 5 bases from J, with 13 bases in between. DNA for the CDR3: TGTGCCAGCAGGCCGCAGGGTAGGACCGGGGAGCTGTTTTTT. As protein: CASRPQGRTGELFF. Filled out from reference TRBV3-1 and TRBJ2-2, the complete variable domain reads DTAVSQTPKYLVTQMGNDKSIKCEQNLGHDTMYWYKQDSKKFLKIMFSYNNKELIINETVPNRFSPKSPDKAHLNLHINSLELGDSAVYFCASRPQGRTGELFFGEGSRLTVL.

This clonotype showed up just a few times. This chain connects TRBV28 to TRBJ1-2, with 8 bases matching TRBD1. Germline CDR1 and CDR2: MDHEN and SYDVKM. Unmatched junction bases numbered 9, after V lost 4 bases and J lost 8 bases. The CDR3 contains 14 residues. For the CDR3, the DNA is TGTGCCAGCAGTTCGGGACAGGCCTCCGGGGGCTACACCTTC. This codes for CASSSGQASGGYTF.

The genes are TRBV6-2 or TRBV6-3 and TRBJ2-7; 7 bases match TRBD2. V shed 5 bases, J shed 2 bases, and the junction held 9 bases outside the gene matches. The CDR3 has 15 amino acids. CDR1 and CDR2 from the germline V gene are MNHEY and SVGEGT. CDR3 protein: CASSPRGGLTYEQYF. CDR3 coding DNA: TGTGCCAGCAGTCCCCGCGGGGGACTGACCTACGAGCAGTACTTC.

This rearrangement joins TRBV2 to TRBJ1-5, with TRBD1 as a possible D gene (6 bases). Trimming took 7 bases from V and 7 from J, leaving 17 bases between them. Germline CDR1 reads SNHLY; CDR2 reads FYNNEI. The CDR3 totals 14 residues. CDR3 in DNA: TGTGCCAGCAATCCCGGGGGCCTGGGCCAGCCCCAGCATTTT. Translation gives CASNPGGLGQPQHF. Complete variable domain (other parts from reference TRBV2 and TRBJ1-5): EPEVTQTPSHQVTQMGQEVILRCVPISNHLYFYWYRQILGQKVEFLVSFYNNEISEKSEIFDDQFSVERPDGSNFTLKIRSTKLEDSAMYFCASNPGGLGQPQHFGDGTRLSIL.

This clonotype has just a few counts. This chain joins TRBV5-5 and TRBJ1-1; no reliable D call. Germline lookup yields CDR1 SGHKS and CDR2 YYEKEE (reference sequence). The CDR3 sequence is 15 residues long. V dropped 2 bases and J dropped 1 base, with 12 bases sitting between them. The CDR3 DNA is TGTGCCAGCAGCTTTATGCTAACACGGAACACTGAAGCTTTCTTT. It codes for CASSFMLTRNTEAFF.

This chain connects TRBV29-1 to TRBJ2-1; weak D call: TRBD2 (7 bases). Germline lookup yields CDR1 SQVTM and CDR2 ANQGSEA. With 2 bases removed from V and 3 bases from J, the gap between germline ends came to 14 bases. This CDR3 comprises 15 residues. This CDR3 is CSVERGGADYNEQFF. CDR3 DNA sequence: TGCAGCGTTGAAAGGGGGGGCGCGGACTACAATGAGCAGTTCTTC.

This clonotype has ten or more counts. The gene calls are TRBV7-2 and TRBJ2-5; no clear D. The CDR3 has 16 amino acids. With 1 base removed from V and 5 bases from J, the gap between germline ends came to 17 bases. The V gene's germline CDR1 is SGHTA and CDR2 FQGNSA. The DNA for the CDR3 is TGTGCCAGCAGCTTAGATAGTGGCCCCGGACGGGAGACCCAGTACTTC. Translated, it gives CASSLDSGPGRETQYF.

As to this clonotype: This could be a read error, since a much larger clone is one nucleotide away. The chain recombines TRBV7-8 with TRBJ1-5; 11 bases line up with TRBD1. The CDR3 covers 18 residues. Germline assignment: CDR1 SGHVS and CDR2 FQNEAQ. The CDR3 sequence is CASSSRTGGRLGNQPQQF. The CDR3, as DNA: TGTGCCAGCAGCTCCCGGACAGGGGGCAGGTTAGGGAATCAGCCCCAGCAATTT.

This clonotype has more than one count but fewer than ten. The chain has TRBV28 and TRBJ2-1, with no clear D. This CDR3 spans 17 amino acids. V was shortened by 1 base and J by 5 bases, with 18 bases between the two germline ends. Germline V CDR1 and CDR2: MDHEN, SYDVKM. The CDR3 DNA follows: TGTGCCAGCAGTTTATCTTCGTACGGTCAACGGGACAATGAGCAGTTCTTC. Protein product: CASSLSSYGQRDNEQFF.

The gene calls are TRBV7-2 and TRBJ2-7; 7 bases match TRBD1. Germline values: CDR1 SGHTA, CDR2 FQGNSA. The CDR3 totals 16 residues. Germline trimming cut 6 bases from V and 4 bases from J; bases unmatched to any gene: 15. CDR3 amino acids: CASSSAIRTGKYEQYF. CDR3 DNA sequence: TGTGCCAGCAGTTCAGCCATTCGGACAGGAAAATACGAGCAGTACTTC.